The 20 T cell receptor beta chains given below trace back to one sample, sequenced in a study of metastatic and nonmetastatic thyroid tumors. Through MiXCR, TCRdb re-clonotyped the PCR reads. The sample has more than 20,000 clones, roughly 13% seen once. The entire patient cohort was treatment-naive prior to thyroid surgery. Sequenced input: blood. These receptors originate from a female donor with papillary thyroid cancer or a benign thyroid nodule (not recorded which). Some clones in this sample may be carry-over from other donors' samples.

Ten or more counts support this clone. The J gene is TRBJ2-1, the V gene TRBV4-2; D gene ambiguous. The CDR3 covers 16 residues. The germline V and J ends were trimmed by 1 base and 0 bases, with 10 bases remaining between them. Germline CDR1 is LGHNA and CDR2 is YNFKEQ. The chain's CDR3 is CASSQGSASSYNEQFF. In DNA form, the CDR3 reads TGTGCCAGCAGCCAAGGCAGTGCCAGCTCCTACAATGAGCAGTTCTTC.

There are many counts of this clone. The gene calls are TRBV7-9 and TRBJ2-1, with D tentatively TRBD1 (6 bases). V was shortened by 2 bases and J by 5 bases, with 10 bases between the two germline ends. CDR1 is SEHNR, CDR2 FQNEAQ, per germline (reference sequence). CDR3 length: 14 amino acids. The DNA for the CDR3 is TGTGCCAGCAGCTTAACACAGGGCAACAATGAGCAGTTCTTC. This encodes CASSLTQGNNEQFF.

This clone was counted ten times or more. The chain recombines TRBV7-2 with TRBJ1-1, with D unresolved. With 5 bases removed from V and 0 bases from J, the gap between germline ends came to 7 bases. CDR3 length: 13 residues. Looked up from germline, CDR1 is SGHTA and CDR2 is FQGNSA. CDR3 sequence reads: CASSARMNTEAFF. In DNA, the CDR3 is TGTGCCAGCAGCGCGAGGATGAACACTGAAGCTTTCTTT.

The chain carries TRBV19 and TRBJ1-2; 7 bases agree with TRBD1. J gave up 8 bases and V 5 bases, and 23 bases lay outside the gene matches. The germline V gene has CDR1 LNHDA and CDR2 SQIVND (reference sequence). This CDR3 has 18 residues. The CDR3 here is CASSSTGVRGATMLGYTF. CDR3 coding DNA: TGTGCCAGTAGTTCCACAGGGGTCAGGGGTGCAACTATGTTGGGCTACACCTTC.

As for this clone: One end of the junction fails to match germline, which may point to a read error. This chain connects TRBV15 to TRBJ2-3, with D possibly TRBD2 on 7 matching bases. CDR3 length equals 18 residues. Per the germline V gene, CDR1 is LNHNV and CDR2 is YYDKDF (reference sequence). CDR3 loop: CATNTPQFGGASTDTKYF. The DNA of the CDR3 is TGTGCCACCAACACACCACAATTTGGGGGGGCTAGCACAGATACGAAGTATTTT.

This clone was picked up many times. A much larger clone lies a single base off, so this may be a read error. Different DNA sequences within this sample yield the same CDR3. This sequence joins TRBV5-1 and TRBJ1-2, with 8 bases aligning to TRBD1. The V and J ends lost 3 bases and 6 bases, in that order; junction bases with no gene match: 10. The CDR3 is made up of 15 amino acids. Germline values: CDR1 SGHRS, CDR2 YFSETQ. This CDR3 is CASSSVRTGLDGYTF. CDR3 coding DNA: TGCGCCAGCAGCTCCGTCCGGACAGGGCTGGATGGCTACACCTTC.

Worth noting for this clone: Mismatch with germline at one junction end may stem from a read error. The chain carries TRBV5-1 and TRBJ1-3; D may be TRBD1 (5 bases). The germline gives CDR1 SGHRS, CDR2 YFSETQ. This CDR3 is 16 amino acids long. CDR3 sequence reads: CASSLGTWTSGNTIYF. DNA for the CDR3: TGCGCCAGTAGCTTGGGCACCTGGACATCTGGAAACACCATATATTTT. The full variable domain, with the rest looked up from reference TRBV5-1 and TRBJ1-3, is KAGVTQTPRYLIKTRGQQVTLSCSPISGHRSVSWYQQTPGQGLQFLFEYFSETQRNKGNFPGRFSGRQFSNSRSEMNVSTLELGDSALYLCASSLGTWTSGNTIYFGEGSWLTVV.

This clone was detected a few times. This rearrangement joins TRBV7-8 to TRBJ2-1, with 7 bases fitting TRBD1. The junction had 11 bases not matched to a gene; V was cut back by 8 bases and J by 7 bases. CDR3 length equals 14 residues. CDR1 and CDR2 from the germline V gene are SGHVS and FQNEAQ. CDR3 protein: CASVLATGLNEQFF. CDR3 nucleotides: TGTGCCAGCGTCTTAGCGACAGGGCTAAATGAGCAGTTCTTC. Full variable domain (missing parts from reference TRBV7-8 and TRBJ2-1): GAGVSQSPRYKVAKRGQDVALRCDPISGHVSLFWYQQALGQGPEFLTYFQNEAQLDKSGLPSDRFFAERPEGSVSTLKIQRTQQEDSAVYLCASVLATGLNEQFFGPGTRLTVL.

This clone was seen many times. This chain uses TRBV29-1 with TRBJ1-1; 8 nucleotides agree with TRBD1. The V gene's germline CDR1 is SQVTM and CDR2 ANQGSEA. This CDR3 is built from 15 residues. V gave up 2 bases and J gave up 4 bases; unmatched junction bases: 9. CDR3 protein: CSVERGRGLGTEAFF. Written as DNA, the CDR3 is TGCAGCGTTGAACGGGGCAGGGGGCTAGGCACTGAAGCTTTCTTT.

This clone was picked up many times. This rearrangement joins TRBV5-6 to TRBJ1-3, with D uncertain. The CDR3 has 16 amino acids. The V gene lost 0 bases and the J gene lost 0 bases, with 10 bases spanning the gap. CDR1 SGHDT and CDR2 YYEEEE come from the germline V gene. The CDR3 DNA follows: TGTGCCAGCAGCTTGGGACCGGGCCGCTCTGGAAACACCATATATTTT. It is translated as CASSLGPGRSGNTIYF.

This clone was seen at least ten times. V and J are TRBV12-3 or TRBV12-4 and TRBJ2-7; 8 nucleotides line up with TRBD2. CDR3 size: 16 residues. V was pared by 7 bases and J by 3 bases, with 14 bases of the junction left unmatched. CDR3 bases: TGTGCCAGCACCCCGGGGGGGGGGAGGGCCGTCTACGAGCAGTACTTC. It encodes CASTPGGGRAVYEQYF.

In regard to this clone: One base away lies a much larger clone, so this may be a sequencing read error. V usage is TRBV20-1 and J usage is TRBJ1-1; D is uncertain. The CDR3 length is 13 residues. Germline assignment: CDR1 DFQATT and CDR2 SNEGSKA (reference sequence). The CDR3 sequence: CSALAQSNTKAFF. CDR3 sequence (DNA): TGCAGTGCCCTGGCACAGTCTAACACTAAAGCTTTCTTT.

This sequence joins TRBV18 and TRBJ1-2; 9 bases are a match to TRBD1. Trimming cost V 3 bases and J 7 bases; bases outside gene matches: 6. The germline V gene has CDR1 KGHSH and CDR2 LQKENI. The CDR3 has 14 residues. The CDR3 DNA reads TGTGCCAGCTCACCGGGACAGGGAGCAGTTGGCTACACCTTC. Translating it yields CASSPGQGAVGYTF. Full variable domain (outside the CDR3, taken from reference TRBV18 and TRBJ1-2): NAGVMQNPRHLVRRRGQEARLRCSPMKGHSHVYWYRQLPEEGLKFMVYLQKENIIDESGMPKERFSAEFPKEGPSILRIQQVVRGDSAAYFCASSPGQGAVGYTFGSGTRLTVV.

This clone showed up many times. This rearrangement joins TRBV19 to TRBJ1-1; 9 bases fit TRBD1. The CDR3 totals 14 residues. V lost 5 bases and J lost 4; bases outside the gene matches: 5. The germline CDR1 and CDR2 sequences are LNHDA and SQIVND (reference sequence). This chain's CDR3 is CASSRGQGFTEAFF. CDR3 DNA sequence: TGTGCCAGTAGTCGTGGACAGGGGTTCACTGAAGCTTTCTTT.

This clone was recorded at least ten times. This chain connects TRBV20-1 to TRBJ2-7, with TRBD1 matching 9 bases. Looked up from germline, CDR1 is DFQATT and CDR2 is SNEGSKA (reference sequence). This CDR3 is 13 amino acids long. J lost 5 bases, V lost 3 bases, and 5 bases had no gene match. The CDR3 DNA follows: TGCAGTGCTAGTGACAGGGGGGCTAACGAGCAGTACTTC. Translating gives CSASDRGANEQYF.

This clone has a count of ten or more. The CDR3 here is CASSQVLASGLNTGELFF. The CDR3, as DNA: TGTGCCAGCAGCCAAGTCCTCGCTAGCGGCCTCAACACCGGGGAGCTGTTTTTT. The chain carries TRBV3-1 and TRBJ2-2; TRBD2 matches at 7 bases. The V and J ends lost 1 base and 2 bases, in that order; junction bases with no gene match: 10. CDR1 and CDR2 (germline): LGHDT, YNNKEL (reference sequence). This CDR3 contains 18 residues.

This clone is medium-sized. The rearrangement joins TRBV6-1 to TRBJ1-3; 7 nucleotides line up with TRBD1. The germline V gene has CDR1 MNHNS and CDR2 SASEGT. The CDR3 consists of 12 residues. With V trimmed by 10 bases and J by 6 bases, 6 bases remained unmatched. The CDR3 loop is CATRQGANTIYF. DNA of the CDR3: TGTGCCACCCGACAGGGTGCAAACACCATATATTTT.

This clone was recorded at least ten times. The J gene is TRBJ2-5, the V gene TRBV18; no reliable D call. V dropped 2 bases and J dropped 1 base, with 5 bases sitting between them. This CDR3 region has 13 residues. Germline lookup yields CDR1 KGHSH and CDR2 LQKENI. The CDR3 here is CASSPGFQETQYF. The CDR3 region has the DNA TGTGCCAGCTCACCAGGGTTCCAAGAGACCCAGTACTTC.

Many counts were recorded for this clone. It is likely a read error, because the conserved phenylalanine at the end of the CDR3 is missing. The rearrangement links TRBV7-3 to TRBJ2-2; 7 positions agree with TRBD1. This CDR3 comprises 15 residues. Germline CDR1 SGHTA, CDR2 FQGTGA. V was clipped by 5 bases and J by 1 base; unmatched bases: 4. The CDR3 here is CASSTSGGNTGELFL. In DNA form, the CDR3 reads TGTGCCAGCAGCACATCAGGGGGGAACACCGGGGAGCTGTTTCTT.

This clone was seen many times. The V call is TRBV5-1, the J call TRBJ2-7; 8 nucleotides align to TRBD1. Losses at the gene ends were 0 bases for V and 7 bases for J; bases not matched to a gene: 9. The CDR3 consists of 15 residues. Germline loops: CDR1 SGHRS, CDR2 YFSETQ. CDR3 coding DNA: TGCGCCAGCAGCTTGGTAGGACAGGGAATTGGGGAGCAGTACTTC. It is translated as CASSLVGQGIGEQYF.